This T cell receptor (beta chain) stems from a study of T cells after yellow fever vaccination. Study-wide results and limits: Clonotype sharing between CD4 and CD8 compartments was small. Post-booster repertoires contained most primary-vaccination clones again (about 95% CD4, about 90% CD8).

UMIs were added to TCR cDNA along with a universal primer site when it was made by 5'RACE template switching. One entry per CDR3 protein, called by TCRdb with MiXCR from the 5' RACE reads. The sample comprises some 670,000 distinct CDR3 sequences, roughly an eighth of which are singletons, and approximately 15% rests with the top ten. V was clipped by 5 bases and J by 2 bases; unmatched bases: 5. This CDR3 has 15 residues. This clonotype came up a few times. Its matching antigen is unknown. The specimen comprised PBMCs, sampled on the day of the yellow fever booster vaccination. The source of this sequence is a man younger than 45 who received the YFV17D yellow fever vaccine. This chain connects TRBV12-3 or TRBV12-4 to TRBJ1-3; 8 positions agree with TRBD1. CDR3 protein: CASSETGGTGNTIYF. As DNA, the CDR3 is TGTGCCAGCAGTGAAACAGGGGGAACTGGAAACACCATATATTTT.